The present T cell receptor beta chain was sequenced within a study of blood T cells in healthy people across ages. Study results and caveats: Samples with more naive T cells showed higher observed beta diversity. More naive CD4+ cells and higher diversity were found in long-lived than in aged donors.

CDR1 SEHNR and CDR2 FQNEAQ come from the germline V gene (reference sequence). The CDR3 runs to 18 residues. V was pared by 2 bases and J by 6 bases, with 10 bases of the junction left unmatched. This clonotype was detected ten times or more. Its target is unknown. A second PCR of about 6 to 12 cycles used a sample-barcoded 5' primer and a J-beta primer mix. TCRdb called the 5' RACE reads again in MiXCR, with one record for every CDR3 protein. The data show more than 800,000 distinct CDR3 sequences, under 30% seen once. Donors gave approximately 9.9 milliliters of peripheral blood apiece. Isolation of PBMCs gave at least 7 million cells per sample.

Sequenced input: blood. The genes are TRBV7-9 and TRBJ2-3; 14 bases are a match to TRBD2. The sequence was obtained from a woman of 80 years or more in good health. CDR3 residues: CASSLYRRLAGGTDTQYF. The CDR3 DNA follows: TGTGCCAGCAGCTTATACAGACGACTAGCGGGGGGGACGGATACGCAGTATTTT.